This is a list of T cell receptor beta chains from one sample in a study of OX40 agonist ivuxolimab in advanced cancers. Assay: immunoSEQ multiplex PCR; the TCRdb copy retains only in-frame clones and omits some. The data show under 30,000 clones, with over 60% seen just once and 14% held by the top ten. The material sequenced was CD4+ or CD8+ T cells sorted from blood, taken in a trial of the OX40 agonist ivuxolimab. The receptors here all came from an adult with an advanced solid tumor such as melanoma, head and neck, liver or kidney cancer. The CDR3 runs from the conserved cysteine through the conserved F or W. D genes are given only for firm matches. Some rows mark clone size as missing; the rest say once, few, many or name a class of expanded clone.

v_call	clone_size	j_call	cdr3_length	d_call	cdr3_aa	cdr3_nt
TRBV2	NA	TRBJ1-2	15	TRBD1	CASSEVSWDSYGYTF	TGTGCCAGCAGTGAAGTGTCTTGGGACAGCTATGGCTACACCTTC
TRBV6-6	NA	TRBJ2-7	11	NA	CASSSLGEQYF	TGTGCCAGCAGTTCCTTGGGTGAGCAGTACTTC
TRBV9	NA	TRBJ1-5	14	NA	CASSAGVGNQPQHF	TGTGCCAGCAGTGCAGGGGTTGGCAATCAGCCCCAGCATTTT
TRBV10-3	NA	TRBJ1-1	14	TRBD1	CAISEPDRGTEAFF	TGTGCCATCAGTGAGCCGGACAGGGGCACTGAAGCTTTCTTT
TRBV7-9	NA	TRBJ2-3	16	TRBD1	CASSPRQGWSTDTQYF	TGTGCCAGCAGCCCTCGACAGGGTTGGAGCACAGATACGCAGTATTTT
TRBV5-1	NA	TRBJ2-1	13	NA	CASSLGIYNEQFF	TGCGCCAGCAGCTTGGGGATTTACAATGAGCAGTTCTTC
TRBV7-3	NA	TRBJ2-3	16	NA	CASSSIANMSPDTQYF	TGTGCCAGCAGCTCTATCGCCAATATGAGCCCAGATACGCAGTATTTT
TRBV10-3	medium-sized	TRBJ2-2	12	NA	CAIIANTGELFF	TGTGCCATCATTGCGAACACCGGGGAGCTGTTTTTT
TRBV9	NA	TRBJ2-4	14	NA	CASTSGLAKNIQYF	TGTGCCAGCACCTCGGGACTAGCCAAAAACATTCAGTACTTC
TRBV5-1	once	TRBJ2-5	14	NA	CASSLVGFKETQYF	TGCGCCAGCAGCTTGGTGGGCTTTAAAGAGACCCAGTACTTC
TRBV5-1	NA	TRBJ1-5	15	NA	CASSLSGLGNQPQHF	TGCGCCAGCAGCTTGAGTGGGCTTGGCAATCAGCCCCAGCATTTT
TRBV7-9	NA	TRBJ2-7	15	TRBD1	CASSSWDSLDYEQYF	TGTGCCAGCAGCTCATGGGACAGCTTAGACTACGAGCAGTACTTC
TRBV27	NA	TRBJ2-1	16	TRBD2	CASSLSTAGQWNEQFF	TGTGCCAGCAGTTTATCGACAGCGGGGCAGTGGAATGAGCAGTTCTTC
TRBV5-4	few	TRBJ2-7	13	NA	CASSLDQAHEQYF	TGTGCCAGCAGCTTGGACCAGGCCCACGAGCAGTACTTC
TRBV4-1	NA	TRBJ1-1	13	NA	CASSPSMGTEAFF	TGCGCCAGCAGCCCCTCGATGGGCACTGAAGCTTTCTTT
TRBV4-2	NA	TRBJ1-5	17	NA	CASSQDDRLYSNQPQHF	TGTGCCAGCAGCCAAGATGACAGGCTATATAGCAATCAGCCCCAGCATTTT
TRBV7-9	NA	TRBJ1-5	15	NA	CASSLNQAPNQPQHF	TGTGCCAGCAGCTTAAATCAAGCCCCCAATCAGCCCCAGCATTTT
TRBV27	NA	TRBJ1-5	17	TRBD1	CASSLYWDSAGNQPQHF	TGTGCCAGCAGTTTATATTGGGACAGCGCGGGGAATCAGCCCCAGCATTTT
TRBV6-5	NA	TRBJ2-7	11	NA	CASTVGNEQYF	TGTGCCAGCACCGTAGGGAACGAGCAGTACTTC
TRBV4-1	few	TRBJ2-3	16	NA	CASSQDAGNKGDTQYF	TGCGCCAGCAGCCAAGATGCGGGGAATAAGGGAGATACGCAGTATTTT
TRBV7-9	NA	TRBJ2-7	16	NA	CASSLNSGEFSYEQYF	TGTGCCAGCAGCTTAAATTCCGGGGAATTCAGCTACGAGCAGTACTTC
TRBV7-6	NA	TRBJ2-2	16	NA	CASSLASGADTGELFF	TGTGCCAGCAGCTTAGCCTCCGGGGCAGACACCGGGGAGCTGTTTTTT
TRBV11-2	NA	TRBJ1-2	10	TRBD1	CGQGAWGYTF	TGTGGACAGGGGGCTTGGGGCTACACCTTC
TRBV6-1	NA	TRBJ1-4	16	TRBD1	CASSEASGTANEKLFF	TGTGCCAGCAGTGAAGCGTCCGGGACAGCTAATGAAAAACTGTTTTTT
TRBV9	few	TRBJ2-3	16	TRBD2	CASSVRVGGGTDTQYF	TGTGCCAGCAGCGTACGGGTCGGGGGGGGCACAGATACGCAGTATTTT
TRBV9	NA	TRBJ2-3	15	NA	CASSAREGGRDTQYF	TGTGCCAGCAGCGCCCGAGAGGGGGGGAGGGATACGCAGTATTTT
TRBV4-3	NA	TRBJ1-2	15	NA	CASSLVLGGNYGYTF	TGCGCCAGCAGCCTGGTTTTGGGAGGAAACTATGGCTACACCTTC
TRBV5-4	NA	TRBJ1-1	13	NA	CASTPVMNTEAFF	TGTGCCAGCACCCCCGTCATGAACACTGAAGCTTTCTTT
TRBV27	once	TRBJ2-1	18	TRBD2	CASSLGPSTSGLYNEQFF	TGTGCCAGCAGTTTGGGGCCCTCTACTAGCGGCCTCTACAATGAGCAGTTCTTC
TRBV4-3	NA	TRBJ1-2	15	NA	CASSQEGHGFGGYTF	TGCGCCAGCAGCCAAGAAGGCCATGGGTTTGGTGGCTACACCTTC
TRBV27	once	TRBJ1-6	14	TRBD1	CASSSQGANSPLHF	TGTGCCAGCTCATCACAGGGGGCAAATTCACCCCTCCACTTT
TRBV6-5	NA	TRBJ1-1	14	NA	CASSYKRENTEAFF	TGTGCCAGCAGTTACAAAAGGGAAAACACTGAAGCTTTCTTT
TRBV4-2	NA	TRBJ2-7	15	NA	CASSRETGSPYEQYF	TGTGCCAGCAGCCGCGAAACAGGGAGCCCCTACGAGCAGTACTTC
TRBV9	NA	TRBJ1-4	16	NA	CASSVEASATNEKLFF	TGTGCCAGCAGCGTAGAGGCCTCGGCAACTAATGAAAAACTGTTTTTT
TRBV19	NA	TRBJ1-5	16	TRBD1	CASTLGTGWNNQPQHF	TGTGCCAGTACCCTCGGGACAGGGTGGAACAATCAGCCCCAGCATTTT
TRBV9	NA	TRBJ1-3	14	NA	CASSGTNIGNTIYF	TGTGCCAGCAGCGGGACAAATATTGGAAACACCATATATTTT
TRBV10-2	NA	TRBJ2-7	12	NA	CASSGGFYEQYF	TGCGCCAGCAGTGGAGGGTTCTACGAGCAGTACTTC
TRBV6-5	NA	TRBJ2-7	14	TRBD2	CASRVAGGTYEQYF	TGTGCCAGCAGAGTAGCGGGGGGGACCTACGAGCAGTACTTC
TRBV4-1	NA	TRBJ2-7	14	TRBD1	CASSRGQDAYEQYF	TGCGCCAGCAGCCGGGGACAGGACGCCTACGAGCAGTACTTC
TRBV5-4	NA	TRBJ1-1	14	NA	CASSPDGGDPEAFF	TGTGCCAGCAGCCCGGACGGCGGGGACCCTGAAGCTTTCTTT
TRBV30	NA	TRBJ2-7	16	TRBD1	CAWSRLAGGPSYEQYF	TGTGCCTGGAGTAGGTTGGCAGGGGGCCCCTCCTACGAGCAGTACTTC
TRBV30	few	TRBJ2-6	15	NA	CAWSIGSPGANVLTF	TGTGCCTGGAGTATTGGCTCCCCTGGGGCCAACGTCCTGACTTTC
TRBV7-9	NA	TRBJ1-4	17	NA	CASSFGGQGQENEKLFF	TGTGCCAGCAGCTTTGGAGGGCAGGGGCAGGAGAATGAAAAACTGTTTTTT
TRBV7-2	NA	TRBJ1-4	16	NA	CASSSTPGRMNEKLFF	TGTGCCAGCAGCTCGACCCCGGGACGGATGAATGAAAAACTGTTTTTT
TRBV9	NA	TRBJ2-7	15	TRBD2	CASSAHSGDSYEQYF	TGTGCCAGCAGCGCCCACAGCGGGGACTCCTACGAGCAGTACTTC
TRBV7-6	NA	TRBJ1-2	13	NA	CASSPAENYGYTF	TGTGCCAGCAGCCCTGCCGAGAACTATGGCTACACCTTC
TRBV4-2	NA	TRBJ2-7	15	NA	CASSQEGSSWYEQYF	TGTGCCAGCAGCCAAGAGGGTAGTAGCTGGTACGAGCAGTACTTC
TRBV2	NA	TRBJ2-7	12	NA	CASSWGGHEQYF	TGTGCCAGCAGTTGGGGCGGTCACGAGCAGTACTTC
TRBV11-1	NA	TRBJ2-5	15	TRBD2	CASSPGLIDQETQYF	TGTGCCAGCAGCCCGGGACTAATAGACCAAGAGACCCAGTACTTC
TRBV11-1	NA	TRBJ2-3	16	TRBD2	CASSPEERGRGDTQYF	TGTGCCAGCAGCCCCGAGGAGCGGGGGCGGGGAGATACGCAGTATTTT
TRBV11-2	NA	TRBJ1-5	15	NA	CASSSGPYSNQPQHF	TGTGCCAGCAGCTCCGGGCCCTATAGCAATCAGCCCCAGCATTTT
TRBV7-9	few	TRBJ2-5	13	NA	CASSYRDGETQYF	TGTGCCAGCAGCTACCGGGACGGAGAGACCCAGTACTTC
TRBV15	NA	TRBJ2-7	16	TRBD1	CATSRDDGRGLYEQYF	TGTGCCACCAGCAGAGATGACGGCAGGGGGCTATACGAGCAGTACTTC